The 22 T cell receptor beta chains below all came from one sample that was sequenced in a study of T-cell reconstitution after alpha-beta-depleted transplantation in children. TCRbeta library construction was performed incorporating unique molecular identifiers. TCRdb reprocessed the PCR reads via MiXCR and lists one record per CDR3 protein. The table has 450,000 to 600,000 distinct CDR3 sequences, 30% to 35% seen once; the top ten hold approximately 2.3%. The sequencing used PBMCs from the stem cell graft donor, collected from the stem cell graft. These receptor sequences come from a human donor who donated a stem cell graft to a child with aplastic anemia.

This clonotype was counted only a few times. The gene calls are TRBV27 and TRBJ1-2; 7 nucleotides match TRBD1. V was pared by 5 bases and J by 5 bases, with 5 bases of the junction left unmatched. This CDR3 comprises 13 residues. The germline CDR1 and CDR2 sequences are MNHEY and SMNVEV (reference sequence). CDR3 region: CASSPPGGYGYTF. For the CDR3, the DNA is TGTGCCAGCAGTCCACCAGGGGGGTATGGCTACACCTTC.

This rearrangement joins TRBV12-3 or TRBV12-4 to TRBJ2-1, with 11 bases identical to TRBD2. J gave up 8 bases and V 3 bases, and 9 bases lay outside the gene matches. This CDR3 is built from 16 residues. The CDR3 here is CASSFRRSGRGDEQFF. The CDR3 DNA reads TGTGCCAGCAGTTTCCGCCGTAGCGGGAGGGGGGATGAGCAGTTCTTC.

This clonotype appeared a few times. The J gene is TRBJ1-6, the V gene TRBV3-1, with D unclear. CDR3 length equals 15 residues. The V end was cut by 0 bases, the J end by 9 bases, with 12 bases between. The germline gives CDR1 LGHDT, CDR2 YNNKEL (reference sequence). CDR3 in DNA: TGTGCCAGCAGCCAAGATACGCGGGGTAGTTCACCCCTCCACTTT. Translation: CASSQDTRGSSPLHF.

This clonotype was found a few times. This rearrangement joins TRBV10-1 to TRBJ2-1; a possible D gene is TRBD2 (6 bases). Trimming stripped 3 bases from V and 11 bases from J, with 11 bases between. Germline CDR1 and CDR2: WNHNN and SYGVQD (reference sequence). The CDR3 loop spans 12 amino acids. CDR3 residues: CASSDVGLKQFF. As DNA, the CDR3 is TGCGCCAGCAGTGATGTGGGACTTAAGCAGTTCTTC.

The rearrangement links TRBV5-5 to TRBJ2-3; the D gene is possibly TRBD2 (5 bases). Germline V gives CDR1 SGHKS, CDR2 YYEKEE (reference sequence). This CDR3 region has 15 residues. V lost 5 bases and J 1 base, leaving 14 bases between the germline ends. The CDR3 DNA sequence: TGTGCCAGCAGTTCCACGACTATCCGCACAGATACGCAGTATTTT. Protein: CASSSTTIRTDTQYF.

This clonotype was found a few times. CDR3 region: CSAYATASYGYTF. CDR3 coding DNA: TGCAGTGCCTACGCTACAGCGAGCTATGGCTACACCTTC. J is TRBJ1-2 and V is TRBV20-1, with no clear D. Trimming took off 6 bases at V and 4 bases at J, with 15 bases between the two ends. Per germline, CDR1 DFQATT and CDR2 SNEGSKA (reference sequence). The CDR3 runs 13 residues.

The rearrangement links TRBV30 to TRBJ1-1; possible D gene TRBD1, 6 bases. CDR1 is GTSNPN and CDR2 is SVGIG in the germline V gene (reference sequence). The CDR3 covers 15 residues. Trimming left V 2 bases short and J 0 bases short, with 13 bases between. The CDR3 region is CAWSYGGLMNTEAFF. The DNA of the CDR3 is TGTGCCTGGAGTTACGGGGGGCTGATGAACACTGAAGCTTTCTTT.

This clonotype was observed a few times. This chain joins TRBV5-5 and TRBJ2-2, with 10 positions matching TRBD2. There are 15 residues in the CDR3. J lost 5 bases, V lost 0 bases, and 1 base had no gene match. Germline V gene data show CDR1 as SGHKS and CDR2 as YYEKEE (reference sequence). The CDR3 bases are TGTGCCAGCAGCTTGGCGACTAGCGGGACCGGGGAGCTGTTTTTT. This codes for CASSLATSGTGELFF.

The gene calls are TRBV5-5 and TRBJ2-5; 8 nucleotides align to TRBD2. This CDR3 is 15 amino acids long. From germline, CDR1 is SGHKS and CDR2 YYEKEE (reference sequence). J lost 3 bases, V lost 2 bases, and 6 bases had no gene match. CDR3 coding DNA: TGTGCCAGCAGCTTAAGTGTTAGCGGGGAAGAGACCCAGTACTTC. Residues: CASSLSVSGEETQYF.

The chain combines TRBV6-1 with TRBJ2-3, with D unclear. The V end lost 8 bases, the J end lost 1 base, and 10 bases lay between the germline ends. This CDR3 region has 13 residues. Germline-derived CDR1 and CDR2 are MNHNS and SASEGT. CDR3 protein: CASSGLRTDTQYF. CDR3 nucleotide sequence: TGTGCCAGCTCCGGGCTACGCACAGATACGCAGTATTTT.

The chain employs TRBV6-5 and TRBJ1-1; D ambiguous. This CDR3 region has 15 residues. V was clipped by 0 bases and J by 11 bases, with 19 bases between them. CDR1 and CDR2 from the germline V gene are MNHEY and SVGAGI. CDR3 nucleotide sequence: TGTGCCAGCAGTTACTCGGCCTCCTCGGGCGGGAGGGCTTTCTTT. This codes for CASSYSASSGGRAFF.

This clonotype was counted between two and nine times. J is TRBJ1-2 and V is TRBV12-3 or TRBV12-4, with a tentative D call TRBD1 (6 bases). The CDR3 contains 13 residues. Trimming removed 4 bases from V and 5 bases from J, with 11 bases in between. DNA for the CDR3: TGTGCCAGCAGTTCACCACAGGGTTATGGCTACACCTTC. Its protein product is CASSSPQGYGYTF.

The rearrangement uses TRBV5-4 and TRBJ1-2; D perhaps matches TRBD1 (5 bases). CDR3 length: 15 amino acids. Germline V gene data show CDR1 as SGHNT and CDR2 as YYREEE (reference sequence). Trimming cost V 1 base and J 3 bases, with 13 bases left between them. This CDR3 is CASSLRQAGDYGYTF. The CDR3 DNA reads TGTGCCAGCAGCTTGAGGCAGGCGGGGGACTATGGCTACACCTTC.

This sequence joins TRBV30 and TRBJ1-5, with D unresolved. Between the trimmed V and J ends, which lost 2 bases and 0 bases, there was a span of 11 bases. This CDR3 is 15 amino acids long. The germline CDR1 and CDR2 sequences are GTSNPN and SVGIG (reference sequence). The CDR3 sequence is CAWSPNTVSNQPQHF. CDR3 sequence (DNA): TGTGCCTGGAGTCCAAACACAGTTAGCAATCAGCCCCAGCATTTT.

This clonotype has a handful of counts. The chain couples TRBV15 to TRBJ2-3; 9 bases line up with TRBD2. V lost 1 base, J lost 1 base, and 12 bases stayed unmatched. CDR1 is LNHNV, CDR2 YYDKDF, per germline (reference sequence). This CDR3 contains 19 residues. The CDR3 spells CATSRGISGRSLRTDTQYF. The CDR3 DNA follows: TGTGCCACCAGCAGAGGGATAAGCGGGAGGAGTCTTCGCACAGATACGCAGTATTTT.

This clonotype showed up just a few times. CDR3 amino acids: CASSEFATSEQYF. The CDR3 DNA is TGTGCCAGCAGTGAATTTGCGACATCCGAGCAGTACTTC. The rearrangement joins TRBV25-1 to TRBJ2-7; D remains ambiguous. The germline V gene encodes CDR1 MGHDK and CDR2 SYGVNS. The CDR3 spans 13 residues. The V end lost 1 base, the J end lost 6 bases, and 10 bases lay between the germline ends.

The chain uses TRBV6-5 and TRBJ2-7, with D possibly TRBD1 on 7 matching bases. Germline CDR1 MNHEY, CDR2 SVGAGI. The ends were cut back, 0 bases at V and 6 bases at J, with 12 bases in the middle. This CDR3 region has 14 residues. CDR3 sequence (DNA): TGTGCCAGCAGTTACTCGCGGGACAGTTTCGAGCAGTACGTC. The encoded protein is CASSYSRDSFEQYV.

J is TRBJ1-1 and V is TRBV7-9; D possibly corresponds to TRBD1 (6 bases). Germline loops: CDR1 SEHNR, CDR2 FQNEAQ (reference sequence). CDR3 size: 14 residues. V was shortened by 7 bases and J by 4 bases, with 16 bases between the two germline ends. The CDR3 reads CASTYREVFTEAFF. In nucleotides, the CDR3 is TGTGCCAGCACTTACAGGGAGGTTTTCACTGAAGCTTTCTTT.

This clonotype was seen just once. The gene calls are TRBV7-9 and TRBJ1-2; 7 bases line up with TRBD1. Germline CDR1 is SEHNR and CDR2 is FQNEAQ (reference sequence). This CDR3 has 14 amino acids. J was trimmed by 6 bases and V by 3 bases; bases with no gene match: 7. This CDR3 is CASSFSDRNNGYTF. The CDR3 bases are TGTGCCAGCAGCTTTTCGGACAGGAATAATGGCTACACCTTC. Using reference TRBV7-9 and TRBJ1-2 for the parts outside the CDR3, the full variable domain is DTGVSQNPRHKITKRGQNVTFRCDPISEHNRLYWYRQTLGQGPEFLTYFQNEAQLEKSRLLSDRFSAERPKGSFSTLEIQRTEQGDSAMYLCASSFSDRNNGYTFGSGTRLTVV.

The sample holds one count of this clonotype. The CDR3 bases are TGTGCCAGCAGTTACTCGGTGGCAGCCCTATCGGGGAAGGGGCTGGGTGAGCAGTTCTTC. This sequence encodes CASSYSVAALSGKGLGEQFF. V gene TRBV6-2 or TRBV6-3 combines with J gene TRBJ2-1, with D perhaps being TRBD1 or TRBD2 (5 bases each). CDR1 and CDR2 from the germline V gene are MNHEY and SVGEGT. The CDR3 totals 20 residues. With 0 bases removed from V and 9 bases from J, the gap between germline ends came to 30 bases.

This chain links TRBV7-6 with TRBJ2-1; 9 nucleotides agree with TRBD2. J gave up 6 bases and V 4 bases, and 10 bases lay outside the gene matches. Germline values: CDR1 SGHVS, CDR2 FNYEAQ. There are 16 residues in the CDR3. CDR3 protein: CASSSSRTSALNEQFF. The CDR3 coding sequence is TGTGCCAGCAGCTCGAGCCGGACTAGCGCCCTCAATGAGCAGTTCTTC.

The chain recombines TRBV25-1 with TRBJ2-7; 10 positions match TRBD2. The CDR3 is 15 amino acids. J lost 4 bases, V lost 1 base, and 4 bases had no gene match. In germline, CDR1 is MGHDK, CDR2 SYGVNS. This CDR3 is CASSESASGRYEQYF. Here the CDR3 DNA reads TGTGCCAGCAGTGAATCGGCTAGCGGGAGATACGAGCAGTACTTC.